The TCR beta chain under discussion was sequenced for a study of shared clonotypes between healthy human individuals. Turning to the study itself: Donors, aged 18 to 49, were a couple of women and three men. The plates for each donor numbered three CD4 naive, three CD4 memory, two CD8 naive and one CD8 memory.

The CDR3 is 12 amino acids. V dropped 3 bases and J dropped 4 bases, with 6 bases sitting between them. Looked up from germline, CDR1 is SEHNR and CDR2 is FQNEAQ (reference sequence). This table comes from immunoSEQ multiplex PCR, and its TCRdb copy is limited to in-frame clones, with some not included. The repertoire includes more than 2,000,000 clones, 90% to 95% of them detected once, and about 0.39% sits in the top ten. This TCR derives from a man between 18 and 29 years old in good health. Some clones in this sample may be carry-over from other donors' samples. The V gene is TRBV7-9, the J gene TRBJ1-2, with unresolved D. The material sequenced was naive CD4+ T cells from PBMCs. Subset: CD45RA+ positively selected. The CDR3: CASSFTSYGYTF. Written as DNA, the CDR3 is TGTGCCAGCAGCTTCACAAGCTATGGCTACACCTTC.